Below are 27 T cell receptor beta chains sequenced from a single sample in a study of CD8 T cells in ankylosing spondylitis. Study findings and constraints: Typical of ankylosing spondylitis blood, it appeared, was a TCR beta motif of under 10 highly homologous variants.

TCRdb called the 5' RACE reads again in MiXCR, with one record for every CDR3 protein. The sample has 700,000 to 850,000 distinct CDR3 sequences, 10% to 15% seen once. Their antigens remain unidentified. The sequencing sample was made of blood, either unsorted or a sorted T cell fraction (not recorded which). The receptors derive from a male donor with ankylosing spondylitis.

This clonotype was detected only a few times. The rearrangement joins TRBV25-1 to TRBJ2-7; D might be TRBD1 (5 bases). Germline V lookup: CDR1 MGHDK, CDR2 SYGVNS. The V end was cut by 6 bases, the J end by 2 bases, with 14 bases between. The CDR3 is 14 residues long. The CDR3 spells CASRTDIGAYEQYF. The CDR3, as DNA: TGTGCCAGCAGAACGGACATAGGGGCCTACGAGCAGTACTTC.

V and J are TRBV29-1 and TRBJ2-3; 10 positions agree with TRBD2. V was clipped by 4 bases and J by 1 base; unmatched bases: 2. Germline CDR1 reads SQVTM; CDR2 reads ANQGSEA. The CDR3 sequence is 14 residues long. The chain's CDR3 is CSVVGTSGTDTQYF. CDR3 nucleotide sequence: TGCAGCGTTGTGGGGACTAGCGGCACAGATACGCAGTATTTT.

The rearrangement links TRBV6-1 to TRBJ1-2; D call uncertain. This CDR3 has 12 amino acids. Germline CDR1 and CDR2: MNHNS and SASEGT. Trimming removed 5 bases at V and 4 bases at J, with 8 bases between. CDR3 sequence: CASSTTAYGYTF. The DNA of the CDR3 is TGTGCCAGCAGTACCACAGCCTATGGCTACACCTTC.

The rearrangement links TRBV28 to TRBJ1-2; D is undetermined. This CDR3 has 13 amino acids. Trimming cost V 5 bases and J 6 bases, with 13 bases left between them. Germline assignment: CDR1 MDHEN and CDR2 SYDVKM. DNA for the CDR3: TGTGCCAGCAGTCGTCCTTATGAGGATGGCTACACCTTC. It encodes CASSRPYEDGYTF.

Only a few counts were recorded for this clonotype. The genes are TRBV10-3 and TRBJ2-2, with TRBD2 identical over 7 bases. V lost 8 bases to trimming and J lost 3 bases; unmatched junction nucleotides: 6. This CDR3 spans 14 amino acids. From germline, CDR1 is ENHRY and CDR2 SYGVKD. CDR3 protein: CAIGPSGYTGELFF. In nucleotides, the CDR3 is TGTGCCATCGGTCCTAGCGGTTACACCGGGGAGCTGTTTTTT.

This clonotype appeared a few times. The rearrangement joins TRBV29-1 to TRBJ2-3; 9 nucleotides match TRBD2. There are 13 residues in the CDR3. The germline CDR1 and CDR2 sequences are SQVTM and ANQGSEA. The ends lost 4 bases at V and 5 bases at J; junction bases unmatched: 4. The CDR3: CSVGWREGDTQYF. Written as DNA, the CDR3 is TGCAGCGTTGGCTGGCGGGAGGGAGATACGCAGTATTTT.

The V and J genes are TRBV27 and TRBJ2-5; D remains ambiguous. CDR1 and CDR2 from the germline V gene are MNHEY and SMNVEV (reference sequence). The CDR3 runs to 12 residues. The V end lost 6 bases, the J end lost 5 bases, and 10 bases lay between the germline ends. In DNA form, the CDR3 reads TGTGCCAGCAGGTCCTTGGGGGAGACCCAGTACTTC. This codes for CASRSLGETQYF.

The V and J genes are TRBV4-3 and TRBJ2-6; D not resolved. Looked up from germline, CDR1 is LGHNA and CDR2 is YSLEER. Trimming took off 0 bases at V and 0 bases at J, with 9 bases between the two ends. This CDR3 comprises 17 residues. The CDR3 is CASSQDVSSSGANVLTF. For the CDR3, the DNA is TGCGCCAGCAGCCAAGATGTCAGCAGCTCTGGGGCCAACGTCCTGACTTTC.

There are a few counts of this clonotype. The rearrangement links TRBV20-1 to TRBJ1-1; D not certain. Germline V CDR1 and CDR2: DFQATT, SNEGSKA (reference sequence). The ends were cut back, 6 bases at V and 2 bases at J, with 10 bases in the middle. The CDR3 consists of 12 residues. This CDR3 reads CSAAHPNTEAFF. CDR3 sequence (DNA): TGCAGTGCCGCCCATCCTAACACTGAAGCTTTCTTT.

The chain joins TRBV20-1 to TRBJ1-3; D is uncertain. Germline CDR1 reads DFQATT; CDR2 reads SNEGSKA (reference sequence). The CDR3 spans 14 residues. V was pared by 1 base and J by 0 bases, with 7 bases between. CDR3 residues: CSARVRISGNTIYF. The CDR3 DNA follows: TGCAGTGCTAGAGTAAGGATCTCTGGAAACACCATATATTTT.

There are a few counts of this clonotype. The chain links TRBV7-8 to TRBJ2-1; TRBD2 matches at 10 bases. V trimming: 5 bases; J trimming: 7 bases; junction bases outside the gene matches: 11. The CDR3 consists of 16 residues. The germline V gene encodes CDR1 SGHVS and CDR2 FQNEAQ. The CDR3 here is CASSPVVAGGMNEQFF. In DNA, the CDR3 is TGTGCCAGCAGCCCCGTTGTAGCGGGAGGAATGAATGAGCAGTTCTTC.

Many counts were recorded for this clonotype. The chain employs TRBV5-1 and TRBJ2-1; D is unresolved. V dropped 4 bases and J dropped 9 bases, with 14 bases sitting between them. This CDR3 has 13 amino acids. CDR1 SGHRS and CDR2 YFSETQ come from the germline V gene. As DNA, the CDR3 is TGCGCCAGCAGCATCGACCCCTTTGGTGAGCAGTTCTTC. Protein product: CASSIDPFGEQFF.

The V gene is TRBV25-1, the J gene TRBJ1-2; D not certain. The CDR3 totals 13 residues. The V gene lost 2 bases and the J gene lost 9 bases, with 13 bases spanning the gap. The germline gives CDR1 MGHDK, CDR2 SYGVNS. This chain's CDR3 is CASSEGLLSSYTF. Here the CDR3 DNA reads TGTGCCAGCAGTGAAGGGCTGCTTTCGAGCTACACCTTC.

This clonotype was seen only a few times. CDR3 sequence reads: CASSQLGDGEADTQYF. CDR3 sequence (DNA): TGTGCCAGCAGCCAACTAGGGGATGGAGAGGCAGATACGCAGTATTTT. J is TRBJ2-3 and V is TRBV7-2, with D perhaps assigned TRBD1 or TRBD2 (5 bases each). Germline loops: CDR1 SGHTA, CDR2 FQGNSA. The CDR3 loop spans 16 amino acids. Deletions cut 5 bases from V and 4 bases from J, with 19 bases between.

Only a few counts were recorded for this clonotype. The rearrangement uses TRBV7-2 and TRBJ2-2; 9 bases align to TRBD1. V shed 5 bases, J shed 6 bases, and the junction held 4 bases outside the gene matches. Germline values: CDR1 SGHTA, CDR2 FQGNSA. This CDR3 contains 14 residues. The CDR3 nucleotides are TGTGCCAGCAGCAAAAACAGGGGGCCCGGGGAGCTGTTTTTT. This translates into CASSKNRGPGELFF.

This clonotype was found many times. J is TRBJ2-1 and V is TRBV29-1; D ambiguous. The CDR3 covers 12 residues. Between the trimmed V and J ends, which lost 7 bases and 3 bases, there was a span of 10 bases. The germline gives CDR1 SQVTM, CDR2 ANQGSEA. CDR3 sequence: CSARNSYNEQFF. CDR3 bases: TGCAGCGCGAGAAACAGCTACAATGAGCAGTTCTTC.

The chain recombines TRBV7-2 with TRBJ2-7; maybe TRBD2 (6 bases). V lost 7 bases to trimming and J lost 7 bases, with 23 bases between them. CDR1 SGHTA and CDR2 FQGNSA come from the germline V gene. The CDR3 spans 15 residues. CDR3 loop: CASTPTRDFSREQYF. The CDR3 DNA is TGTGCCAGCACGCCAACCCGGGACTTCTCGAGGGAGCAGTACTTC.

This clonotype was recorded a few times. V and J are TRBV7-3 and TRBJ2-2; D remains unclear. Germline V gene data show CDR1 as SGHTA and CDR2 as FQGTGA. The CDR3 extends over 16 amino acids. Trimming cost V 0 bases and J 6 bases, with 14 bases left between them. The CDR3 loop is CASSLTGHGGAGELFF. As DNA, the CDR3 is TGTGCCAGCAGCTTAACCGGGCACGGTGGCGCCGGGGAGCTGTTTTTT.

This clonotype has ten or more counts. The V call is TRBV20-1, the J call TRBJ2-1; 7 nucleotides match TRBD2. Trimming removed 3 bases from V and 7 bases from J; junction bases left unmatched: 15. CDR1 and CDR2 (germline): DFQATT, SNEGSKA (reference sequence). The CDR3 extends over 16 amino acids. CDR3 DNA sequence: TGCAGTGCTAGCCCGGAGAGCGGGGCGGTGGGTAATGAGCAGTTCTTC. Translated, it gives CSASPESGAVGNEQFF.

This clonotype appeared a few times. The J gene is TRBJ1-4, the V gene TRBV28, with 8 bases matching TRBD1. The germline V gene has CDR1 MDHEN and CDR2 SYDVKM. This CDR3 is 14 amino acids long. Losses at the gene ends were 6 bases for V and 4 bases for J; bases not matched to a gene: 4. CDR3 coding DNA: TGTGCCAGCAGAACAGGGGGAGTTAATGAAAAACTGTTTTTT. Translated: CASRTGGVNEKLFF.

This clonotype came up many times. V and J are TRBV2 and TRBJ1-1; D might be TRBD1 (5 bases). The CDR3 is made up of 13 amino acids. Germline values: CDR1 SNHLY, CDR2 FYNNEI. The V gene lost 7 bases and the J gene lost 3 bases, with 12 bases spanning the gap. CDR3 nucleotide sequence: TGTGCCAGCATGTCCAGGGAGGACACTGAAGCTTTCTTT. Translated, it gives CASMSREDTEAFF.

This clonotype has just a few counts. The chain uses TRBV6-1 and TRBJ2-2; tentative D call: TRBD2 (7 bases). The CDR3 covers 17 residues. The germline V gene encodes CDR1 MNHNS and CDR2 SASEGT. Trimming pared 8 bases from V and 1 base from J, leaving 20 bases between. This chain's CDR3 is CASRGGGRRGNTGELFF. As DNA, the CDR3 is TGTGCCAGCCGCGGCGGGGGACGCAGGGGGAACACCGGGGAGCTGTTTTTT.

This clonotype was recorded at least ten times. The CDR3 protein is CASSFTTGLETQYF. The CDR3 DNA follows: TGTGCCAGCAGCTTTACGACAGGGTTGGAGACCCAGTACTTC. The chain links TRBV5-5 to TRBJ2-5; TRBD1 matches 7 bases. After removal of 2 bases from V and 5 bases from J, the junction contained 6 bases not matched to a gene. The CDR3 covers 14 residues. From germline, CDR1 is SGHKS and CDR2 YYEKEE (reference sequence). Drawing the rest from reference TRBV5-5 and TRBJ2-5, the complete variable domain is DAGVTQSPTHLIKTRGQQVTLRCSPISGHKSVSWYQQVLGQGPQFIFQYYEKEERGRGNFPDRFSARQFPNYSSELNVNALLLGDSALYLCASSFTTGLETQYFGPGTRLLVL.

The V and J genes are TRBV18 and TRBJ1-1; 9 positions match TRBD1. CDR1 and CDR2 from the germline V gene are KGHSH and LQKENI. The CDR3 spans 15 residues. V lost 4 bases and J lost 5; bases outside the gene matches: 8. In nucleotides, the CDR3 is TGTGCCAGCTCACGGACAGGGGCAAGATGGACTGAAGCTTTCTTT. Its translation is CASSRTGARWTEAFF.

The gene calls are TRBV15 and TRBJ2-1; weak D call: TRBD1 (5 bases). V was shortened by 3 bases and J by 4 bases, with 7 bases between the two germline ends. This CDR3 is built from 13 residues. Germline lookup yields CDR1 LNHNV and CDR2 YYDKDF (reference sequence). The CDR3 here is CATSRGPYNEQFF. CDR3 in DNA: TGTGCCACCAGCAGGGGGCCTTACAATGAGCAGTTCTTC. Full variable domain (remainder filled in from reference TRBV15 and TRBJ2-1): DAMVIQNPRYQVTQFGKPVTLSCSQTLNHNVMYWYQQKSSQAPKLLFHYYDKDFNNEADTPDNFQSRRPNTSFCFLDIRSPGLGDTAMYLCATSRGPYNEQFFGPGTRLTVL.

There are a few counts of this clonotype. V is TRBV18 and J is TRBJ2-7, with a weak D call TRBD1 (6 bases). The V and J ends lost 3 bases and 3 bases respectively, with 12 bases between them. The CDR3 sequence is 14 residues long. Germline V gene sequence: CDR1 KGHSH, CDR2 LQKENI. DNA of the CDR3: TGTGCCAGCTCACCTCTAGGACAGCTCTACGAGCAGTACTTC. As protein: CASSPLGQLYEQYF.

The chain is built from TRBV2 and TRBJ2-6; D ambiguous. Trimming cost V 10 bases and J 1 base, with 11 bases left between them. Germline V CDR1 and CDR2: SNHLY, FYNNEI. The CDR3 contains 14 residues. The CDR3 loop is CATRLRSGANVLTF. The CDR3 DNA sequence: TGTGCCACCCGACTTCGGTCTGGGGCCAACGTCCTGACTTTC.